A single sample is the source of the 26 T cell receptor beta chains below, sequenced in a study of neurological immune-mediated disorders. TCRdb reprocessed the 5' RACE reads via MiXCR and lists one record per CDR3 protein. The sample lists some 24,000 distinct CDR3 sequences; about an eighth were seen once. The specimen sequenced was PBMCs. The receptors derive from a middle-aged woman with HTLV-1-associated myelopathy (HAM/TSP).

This clonotype was counted many times. The genes are TRBV2 and TRBJ2-5; unclear D gene. Germline V gene data show CDR1 as SNHLY and CDR2 as FYNNEI. The CDR3 contains 13 residues. V shed 4 bases and J shed 3 bases, with 9 bases lying between them. The CDR3 sequence is CASSGGLKETQYF. The CDR3 DNA sequence: TGTGCCAGCAGTGGAGGCCTTAAAGAGACCCAGTACTTC.

This clonotype has at least ten counts. The rearrangement links TRBV20-1 to TRBJ2-1; TRBD2 aligns across 7 bases. CDR3 length: 12 amino acids. Unmatched junction bases numbered 4, after V lost 5 bases and J lost 6 bases. The germline V gene has CDR1 DFQATT and CDR2 SNEGSKA (reference sequence). CDR3 residues: CSAGGLPNEQFF. The CDR3 nucleotides are TGCAGTGCTGGGGGACTACCCAATGAGCAGTTCTTC.

This clonotype was detected ten times or more. The gene calls are TRBV10-3 and TRBJ2-3; D tentatively reads TRBD1 or TRBD2 (6 bases each). This CDR3 has 14 amino acids. Germline V gene lookup returns CDR1 ENHRY and CDR2 SYGVKD. V shed 7 bases and J shed 5 bases, with 16 bases lying between them. The CDR3 spells CAIMAGGQIDTQYF. The CDR3 DNA sequence: TGTGCCATCATGGCTGGGGGGCAGATAGATACGCAGTATTTT.

This clonotype was recorded at least ten times. The chain couples TRBV4-3 to TRBJ2-5; weak D call: TRBD1 (6 bases). Trimming stripped 0 bases from V and 0 bases from J, with 8 bases between. The CDR3 contains 15 residues. The germline V gene encodes CDR1 LGHNA and CDR2 YSLEER. The CDR3 DNA follows: TGCGCCAGCAGCCAAGAGAGGGACAACCAAGAGACCCAGTACTTC. As protein: CASSQERDNQETQYF.

This clonotype was picked up many times. CDR3 protein: CASSQKTGISSGAFF. CDR3 in DNA: TGTGCCAGCAGCCAGAAGACAGGGATTTCGTCGGGAGCTTTCTTT. The chain couples TRBV3-1 to TRBJ1-1, with 7 bases lining up with TRBD1. The CDR3 has 15 residues. After removal of 3 bases from V and 10 bases from J, the junction contained 14 bases not matched to a gene. CDR1 and CDR2 (germline): LGHDT, YNNKEL (reference sequence).

Many counts were recorded for this clonotype. The V and J genes are TRBV20-1 and TRBJ2-6; no clear D gene. The CDR3 covers 16 residues. Germline V gives CDR1 DFQATT, CDR2 SNEGSKA (reference sequence). Trimming removed 0 bases at V and 0 bases at J, with 9 bases between. The CDR3: CSARDDRNSGANVLTF. The DNA of the CDR3 is TGCAGTGCTAGAGACGATAGGAACTCTGGGGCCAACGTCCTGACTTTC.

There are many counts of this clonotype. V usage is TRBV28 and J usage is TRBJ2-3; 13 bases are shared with TRBD2. V shed 4 bases and J 7 bases; nucleotides not matched to a gene: 8. Germline V gene sequence: CDR1 MDHEN, CDR2 SYDVKM. This CDR3 has 16 amino acids. This CDR3 reads CASSWTSGGHRNTQYF. The CDR3, as DNA: TGTGCCAGCAGTTGGACTAGCGGGGGCCATAGGAATACGCAGTATTTT.

This clonotype is medium-sized by share. CDR3 DNA: TGTGCCAGGCCCGGGACGGAGAACACCGGGGAGCTGTTTTTT. Amino acids: CARPGTENTGELFF. The chain uses TRBV12-3 or TRBV12-4 and TRBJ2-2, with D perhaps matching TRBD1 or TRBD2 (5 bases each). Trimming took off 9 bases at V and 1 base at J, with 12 bases between the two ends. There are 14 residues in the CDR3.

The chain has TRBV12-3 or TRBV12-4 and TRBJ1-3; 9 bases are shared with TRBD1. The V and J ends lost 1 base and 2 bases, in that order; junction bases with no gene match: 24. The CDR3 is 23 amino acids. The DNA for the CDR3 is TGTGCCAGCAGTTTAGTTTTCCGGGCGGCGGTTCGACAGGGGGTTATAGCTGGAAACACCATATATTTT. Encoded protein: CASSLVFRAAVRQGVIAGNTIYF.

The table lists this clonotype with many counts. The chain couples TRBV5-1 to TRBJ2-7, with D perhaps matching TRBD2 (5 bases). The length of the CDR3 is 15 residues. CDR1 and CDR2 (germline): SGHRS, YFSETQ. V lost 0 bases and J lost 1, with 11 bases in between. The chain's CDR3 is CASSLVFRGSYEQYF. CDR3 in DNA: TGCGCCAGCAGCTTGGTTTTTCGGGGTTCCTACGAGCAGTACTTC.

By proportion, this clonotype is medium-sized (0.01 to 0.1%). The chain employs TRBV20-1 and TRBJ2-5, with D unclear. CDR3 size: 11 residues. CDR1 is DFQATT, CDR2 SNEGSKA, per germline (reference sequence). Trimming took 3 bases from V and 1 from J, leaving 3 bases between them. The CDR3 loop reads CSASPQETQYF. CDR3 coding DNA: TGCAGTGCTAGCCCCCAAGAGACCCAGTACTTC.

This clonotype has ten or more counts. The chain couples TRBV7-2 to TRBJ2-3; D remains unclear. The CDR3 has 16 residues. V was trimmed by 2 bases and J by 0 bases, leaving 12 bases between them. Germline CDR1 reads SGHTA; CDR2 reads FQGNSA. The CDR3 spells CASSLLDGDSTDTQYF. Written as DNA, the CDR3 is TGTGCCAGCAGCTTATTAGATGGGGATAGCACAGATACGCAGTATTTT.

This clonotype was recorded many times. The rearrangement joins TRBV7-2 to TRBJ1-5; D is perhaps TRBD1 (6 bases). V lost 5 bases to trimming and J lost 4 bases, with 12 bases between them. Germline V gene lookup returns CDR1 SGHTA and CDR2 FQGNSA. The CDR3 has 14 amino acids. The CDR3 DNA sequence: TGTGCCAGCAGCCTACAGGGTCGGAATCAGCCCCAGCATTTT. It yields the protein CASSLQGRNQPQHF.

This clonotype was found many times. The rearrangement uses TRBV10-1 and TRBJ2-3; 8 bases match TRBD2. Per germline, CDR1 WNHNN and CDR2 SYGVQD (reference sequence). This CDR3 has 14 residues. V gave up 5 bases and J gave up 4 bases; unmatched junction bases: 5. DNA of the CDR3: TGCGCCAGCAGTCCGGGACTAGGGGCAGATACGCAGTATTTT. As protein: CASSPGLGADTQYF.

This clonotype was observed many times. This chain joins TRBV12-3 or TRBV12-4 and TRBJ1-6; 7 positions match TRBD1. Trimming took 1 base from V and 10 from J; bases not matched to a gene: 10. This CDR3 has 16 residues. CDR3 region: CASSLGRLGGGSPLHF. CDR3 nucleotides: TGTGCCAGCAGTTTAGGTCGGTTAGGGGGCGGATCACCCCTCCACTTT.

This clonotype was observed at least ten times. The V gene is TRBV6-6, the J gene TRBJ2-2, with 10 bases aligning to TRBD1. The length of the CDR3 is 18 residues. Trimming removed 2 bases from V and 9 bases from J; junction bases left unmatched: 15. Germline V gives CDR1 MNHNY, CDR2 SVGAGI (reference sequence). The CDR3 region has the DNA TGTGCCAGCAGTTACCGTATGGGAGGGACAGGGGAAATCTGGGAGCTGTTTTTT. Its protein is CASSYRMGGTGEIWELFF.

Ten or more counts support this clonotype. The chain links TRBV12-3 or TRBV12-4 to TRBJ1-2, with D unresolved. The germline V and J ends were trimmed by 5 bases and 1 base, with 8 bases remaining between them. The CDR3 sequence is 13 residues long. The CDR3 DNA is TGTGCCAGCAGTGATAAGAGTAACTATGGCTACACCTTC. It encodes CASSDKSNYGYTF.

Ten or more counts support this clonotype. V usage is TRBV5-6 and J usage is TRBJ2-2; perhaps TRBD1 as D (7 bases). Per germline, CDR1 SGHDT and CDR2 YYEEEE. V gave up 5 bases and J gave up 5 bases, with 16 bases separating them. CDR3 length equals 15 residues. In nucleotides, the CDR3 is TGTGCCAGCAGGATGGCGGGACAGCTGACCGGGGAGCTGTTTTTT. Protein product: CASRMAGQLTGELFF.

In its sample, this clonotype was seen many times. The chain is built from TRBV5-1 and TRBJ2-1, with D hard to call. CDR3 length: 14 residues. Germline values: CDR1 SGHRS, CDR2 YFSETQ. V gave up 3 bases and J gave up 2 bases, with 9 bases separating them. The CDR3 protein is CASSSDSTYNEQFF. The CDR3 nucleotides are TGCGCCAGCAGCTCTGATAGCACCTACAATGAGCAGTTCTTC.

In its sample, this clonotype is medium-sized (0.01 to 0.1%). This chain uses TRBV12-3 or TRBV12-4 with TRBJ2-5; D not resolved. Deletions cut 5 bases from V and 0 bases from J, with 13 bases between. There are 15 residues in the CDR3. The CDR3 nucleotides are TGTGCCAGCAGTGGCATCTCCCAGTACCAAGAGACCCAGTACTTC. The encoded protein is CASSGISQYQETQYF.

In its sample, this clonotype was seen many times. The CDR3 region has the DNA TGTGCCATCAATCCCGGGACTAGCTCCTACGAGCAGTACTTC. It encodes CAINPGTSSYEQYF. V and J are TRBV10-3 and TRBJ2-7; TRBD2 matches 8 bases. CDR1 is ENHRY and CDR2 is SYGVKD in the germline V gene. The V segment lost 7 bases and the J segment 0 bases; nucleotides outside the gene matches: 5. The CDR3 spans 14 residues.

This clonotype has at least ten counts. The chain combines TRBV5-1 with TRBJ2-3; 9 bases align to TRBD2. The ends lost 4 bases at V and 6 bases at J; junction bases unmatched: 9. Germline CDR1 SGHRS, CDR2 YFSETQ. There are 15 residues in the CDR3. The chain's CDR3 is CASSNERGDIDTQYF. The DNA of the CDR3 is TGCGCCAGCAGCAATGAGCGGGGGGACATTGATACGCAGTATTTT.

In its sample, this clonotype was seen many times. The chain uses TRBV6-5 and TRBJ1-5, with 7 bases fitting TRBD1. The trim removed 5 bases at V and 4 bases at J, leaving 11 bases unmatched. The germline CDR1 and CDR2 sequences are MNHEY and SVGAGI. This CDR3 has 16 residues. DNA for the CDR3: TGTGCCAGCAGTAAACAGGGGTCCCAGTTGAATCAGCCCCAGCATTTT. Translated, it gives CASSKQGSQLNQPQHF.

This clonotype was counted ten times or more. The chain has TRBV20-1 and TRBJ1-1, with D perhaps TRBD1 (5 bases). The CDR3 contains 14 residues. V was clipped by 1 base and J by 6 bases, with 15 bases between them. Germline values: CDR1 DFQATT, CDR2 SNEGSKA (reference sequence). The CDR3 bases are TGCAGTGCTAGAGCCGCTCCGTGGGGGGCTGAAGCTTTCTTT. Translating gives CSARAAPWGAEAFF.

This clonotype was seen just once. The germline gene is not matched at one end of the junction; a read error may be the cause. The chain carries TRBV12-3 or TRBV12-4 and TRBJ2-3, with 11 bases identical to TRBD2. The length of the CDR3 is 17 residues. The CDR3 DNA sequence: TGTTCCAGCAGTTACCTAGCGGGGGGCCTGGGCACATATACGCAGTATTTT. Translation gives CSSSYLAGGLGTYTQYF.

This clonotype was observed many times. The genes are TRBV29-1 and TRBJ2-1; 7 bases are a match to TRBD1. V dropped 4 bases and J dropped 4; count of bases not matched to a gene: 7. The CDR3 runs to 14 residues. Germline-derived CDR1 and CDR2 are SQVTM and ANQGSEA. This CDR3 is CSVGRGTGYNEQFF. The DNA of the CDR3 is TGCAGCGTTGGCAGGGGGACCGGATACAATGAGCAGTTCTTC.